The 11 T cell receptor beta chains reported below all come from one sample, sequenced in a study of blood T cell repertoires in COVID-19. The method was immunoSEQ multiplex PCR; TCRdb's version includes in-frame clones alone and lacks a portion of them. The profile shows 120,000 or so clones, about three quarters of them singletons. Sequencing was done on a sample of peripheral blood. All receptors derive from a woman in her 70s with acute or convalescent COVID-19.

This chain uses TRBV5-4 with TRBJ1-2; 9 nucleotides agree with TRBD1. CDR3 length equals 13 residues. The V gene end was trimmed by 4 bases and the J gene end by 6 bases; junction bases not matched to a gene: 4. Germline V gene sequence: CDR1 SGHNT, CDR2 YYREEE (reference sequence). The CDR3: CASSRTGEHGYTF. The CDR3 nucleotides read TGTGCCAGCAGCCGGACAGGGGAACATGGCTACACCTTC.

The rearrangement uses TRBV19 and TRBJ2-3; TRBD2 aligns across 12 bases. Trimming took 4 bases from V and 2 from J; bases not matched to a gene: 7. Germline V gene sequence: CDR1 LNHDA, CDR2 SQIVND (reference sequence). The CDR3 runs 17 residues. The CDR3 sequence: CASSNRTSGELTDTQYF. Here the CDR3 DNA reads TGTGCCAGTAGTAACCGGACTAGCGGGGAACTCACAGATACGCAGTATTTT.

This clone showed up just once. The chain links TRBV19 to TRBJ1-5; D is undetermined. CDR3 length equals 14 residues. Germline V gives CDR1 LNHDA, CDR2 SQIVND (reference sequence). The CDR3 coding sequence is TGTGCGACGGCCGCGGGGAATAGCAATCAGCCCCAGCATTTT. It translates to CATAAGNSNQPQHF.

This rearrangement joins TRBV20-1 to TRBJ1-4; 7 positions agree with TRBD1. V was pared by 6 bases and J by 14 bases, with 9 bases of the junction left unmatched. Germline CDR1 and CDR2: DFQATT and SNEGSKA (reference sequence). This CDR3 region has 11 residues. Here the CDR3 reads CSANSGGRLFF. The CDR3 DNA is TGCAGTGCAAACTCAGGGGGGAGGCTGTTTTTT.

In its sample, this clone was seen once. This chain joins TRBV5-4 and TRBJ1-1; D may be TRBD1 (5 bases). Trimming shortened V by 4 bases and J by 3 bases, and 13 bases separated the two germline ends. This CDR3 is built from 14 residues. Germline CDR1 reads SGHNT; CDR2 reads YYREEE (reference sequence). The CDR3 coding sequence is TGTGCCAGCAGCCACAGAGCGGGGGACACTGAAGCTTTCTTT. It codes for CASSHRAGDTEAFF.

V usage is TRBV9 and J usage is TRBJ2-1, with 10 bases lining up with TRBD2. The CDR3 length is 16 residues. J lost 2 bases, V lost 4 bases, and 6 bases had no gene match. Per the germline V gene, CDR1 is SGDLS and CDR2 is YYNGEE. DNA for the CDR3: TGTGCCAGCAGCCCTCCCGGGACTAGCGCCTACAATGAGCAGTTCTTC. Protein product: CASSPPGTSAYNEQFF.

Comments on this clone: In the same sample, other DNA sequences code for this CDR3. The V gene is TRBV28, the J gene TRBJ2-7, with 8 bases matching TRBD1. Germline lookup yields CDR1 MDHEN and CDR2 SYDVKM. The CDR3 is made up of 14 amino acids. J lost 3 bases, V lost 5 bases, and 6 bases had no gene match. The CDR3: CASSTGTGIYEQYF. The CDR3 coding sequence is TGTGCCAGCAGTACCGGGACAGGCATCTACGAGCAGTACTTC.

The chain has TRBV10-3 and TRBJ1-2; TRBD1 aligns across 9 bases. This CDR3 is built from 15 residues. CDR1 and CDR2 from the germline V gene are ENHRY and SYGVKD. The V segment lost 5 bases and the J segment 2 bases; nucleotides outside the gene matches: 6. As DNA, the CDR3 is TGTGCCATCAGTACTCCGGGACAGGGAAACTATGGCTACACCTTC. This gives the protein CAISTPGQGNYGYTF.

This chain connects TRBV12-3 or TRBV12-4 to TRBJ1-5; the D gene is possibly TRBD1 (5 bases). V was pared by 7 bases and J by 7 bases, with 14 bases between. CDR3 size: 13 residues. CDR3 coding DNA: TGTGCCAGCACCTTAGGGGTAGACCAGCCCCAGCATTTT. This codes for CASTLGVDQPQHF.

A few counts support this clone. This chain links TRBV18 with TRBJ2-1; D is possibly TRBD2 (6 bases). Germline V gene lookup returns CDR1 KGHSH and CDR2 LQKENI. The V gene lost 3 bases and the J gene lost 7 bases, with 13 bases spanning the gap. This CDR3 spans 14 amino acids. The CDR3 coding sequence is TGTGCCAGCTCACCGCCGGAGGGCCAGAATGAGCAGTTCTTC. This encodes CASSPPEGQNEQFF.

The chain joins TRBV9 to TRBJ2-7; TRBD1 matches at 7 bases. CDR3 length: 18 residues. V trimming: 0 bases; J trimming: 6 bases; junction bases outside the gene matches: 18. Germline V gives CDR1 SGDLS, CDR2 YYNGEE. Written as DNA, the CDR3 is TGTGCCAGCAGCGTAGGATTCTTAGAAGGGGGCGGTCCAGGCGAGCAGTACTTC. It specifies CASSVGFLEGGGPGEQYF.